The entry below describes one T cell receptor (beta chain). This specimen comes from a study of blood T cell repertoires in COVID-19. Sequencing used immunoSEQ multiplex PCR; TCRdb keeps in-frame clones, though not all of them. This sample has roughly 160,000 clones, with more than 70% found just once. CDR1 and CDR2 (germline): MNHNS, SASEGT. There are 15 residues in the CDR3. Trimming shortened V by 0 bases and J by 7 bases, and 13 bases separated the two germline ends. The clonotype originates from a man aged 50 to 59 with active or convalescent COVID-19. Sequencing was done on a sample of peripheral blood. V is TRBV6-1 and J is TRBJ1-3, with TRBD1 as a possible D gene (5 bases). The CDR3 sequence is CASSEATTRDNTIYF. CDR3 DNA: TGTGCCAGCAGTGAAGCGACGACCAGGGATAACACCATATATTTT.